This T cell receptor (beta chain) was profiled in a study of tissue T cells after allogeneic stem cell transplantation. Study-wide results and caveats: The patient cohort was small and clinically heterogeneous, with limited sampling depth.

This CDR3 region has 16 residues. Germline V CDR1 and CDR2: SEHNR, FQNEAQ (reference sequence). The V and J ends lost 4 bases and 6 bases, in that order; junction bases with no gene match: 11. Measured with immunoSEQ multiplex PCR; TCRdb has only the in-frame clones, and not every one. This table holds 9,500 to 15,000 clones, around 70% found once. Details on this clone: Its antigen is undetermined.

The source material was tissue from the right colon, sampled at autopsy. The gene calls are TRBV7-9 and TRBJ1-4; TRBD1 agrees at 7 bases. The sequence derives from a woman between 18 and 55 years old with breast cancer. For the CDR3, the DNA is TGTGCCAGCAGCTCTCCTCGGGACAGCCGCGATGAAAAACTGTTTTTT. Encoded protein: CASSSPRDSRDEKLFF.